Below are 23 T cell receptor beta chains sequenced from a single sample in a study of PD-1 blockade in classical Hodgkin lymphoma. Generated by immunoSEQ multiplex PCR, the TCRdb table keeps only in-frame clones and is missing some. Among tens of thousands of clones listed, around 94% were seen once. The time point: cycle 4 day 1 (C4D1), after around six weeks of nivolumab. After autologous stem cell transplantation all patients relapsed, and prior brentuximab vedotin exposure differed between cohorts. Sequencing used peripheral blood mononuclear cells (PBMCs), obtained before the fourth cycle of nivolumab. The origin of the receptors is a human donor with classical Hodgkin lymphoma.

CDR3: CASNGGGDTEAFF. The CDR3 bases are TGTGCCAGCAATGGGGGTGGAGACACTGAAGCTTTCTTT. This chain joins TRBV6-1 and TRBJ1-1; D is possibly TRBD1 (5 bases). This CDR3 contains 13 residues. V was clipped by 7 bases and J by 3 bases, with 12 bases between them. Germline lookup yields CDR1 MNHNS and CDR2 SASEGT.

CDR3 protein: CAWSAFVAEQFF. CDR3 DNA: TGTGCCTGGTCCGCCTTCGTAGCGGAGCAGTTCTTC. The chain couples TRBV30 to TRBJ2-1, with TRBD2 as a possible D gene (5 bases). The CDR3 consists of 12 residues. The germline V gene has CDR1 GTSNPN and CDR2 SVGIG (reference sequence). With 5 bases removed from V and 10 bases from J, the gap between germline ends came to 15 bases.

The chain combines TRBV11-3 with TRBJ2-1; no clear D. The germline gives CDR1 SGHNT, CDR2 YENEEA. This CDR3 has 13 amino acids. Trimming shortened V by 3 bases and J by 9 bases, and 12 bases separated the two germline ends. Here the CDR3 DNA reads TGTGCCAGCAGCTTGTCTCCGCCGGGTGAGCAGTTCTTC. Its translation is CASSLSPPGEQFF.

The gene calls are TRBV11-1 and TRBJ2-5; D perhaps matches TRBD1 (6 bases). The germline V gene encodes CDR1 SGHAT and CDR2 FQDESV (reference sequence). This CDR3 has 14 amino acids. Trimming left V 5 bases short and J 2 bases short, with 12 bases between. CDR3 sequence reads: CASSTRTGQETQYF. The CDR3 DNA reads TGTGCCAGCAGCACCCGAACAGGGCAAGAGACCCAGTACTTC.

The chain combines TRBV19 with TRBJ1-5; tentative D call: TRBD1 (6 bases). Trimming took off 7 bases at V and 1 base at J, with 11 bases between the two ends. Germline CDR1 and CDR2: LNHDA and SQIVND (reference sequence). The CDR3 totals 14 residues. For the CDR3, the DNA is TGTGCCAGTACTCCACAGGGAAGCAATCAGCCCCAGCATTTT. The encoded protein is CASTPQGSNQPQHF.

The rearrangement joins TRBV27 to TRBJ2-1; TRBD2 matches at 7 bases. Germline CDR1 is MNHEY and CDR2 is SMNVEV (reference sequence). This CDR3 has 19 amino acids. V dropped 2 bases and J dropped 7; count of bases not matched to a gene: 20. CDR3 sequence (DNA): TGTGCCAGCAGTTTACCCCCCCCAATAGTTGGCGGGAGCCGGAATGAGCAGTTCTTC. It encodes CASSLPPPIVGGSRNEQFF.

This rearrangement joins TRBV6-5 to TRBJ1-2; D gene ambiguous. Germline V gene lookup returns CDR1 MNHEY and CDR2 SVGAGI. This CDR3 is 13 amino acids long. Trimming cost V 0 bases and J 8 bases, with 10 bases left between them. This CDR3 is CASSYSYTGGYTF. The CDR3 bases are TGTGCCAGCAGTTACTCTTATACGGGGGGCTACACCTTC.

V usage is TRBV4-2 and J usage is TRBJ2-3, with TRBD2 identical over 12 bases. Per germline, CDR1 LGHNA and CDR2 YNFKEQ. The J segment lost 2 bases and the V segment lost 4 bases, leaving 7 bases of the junction unmatched. The length of the CDR3 is 17 residues. As DNA, the CDR3 is TGTGCCAGCAGCCCTAGGACTAGCGGGGAGTCCACAGATACGCAGTATTTT. It codes for CASSPRTSGESTDTQYF.

The chain couples TRBV28 to TRBJ1-5; 7 bases match TRBD1. V lost 8 bases, J lost 0 bases, and 1 base stayed unmatched. This CDR3 contains 13 residues. CDR1 and CDR2 (germline): MDHEN, SYDVKM. CDR3 amino acids: CASGTVSNQPQHF. CDR3 DNA: TGTGCCAGCGGGACAGTTAGCAATCAGCCCCAGCATTTT.

The chain links TRBV7-3 to TRBJ2-3; possibly TRBD2 for D (6 bases). The CDR3 is 15 residues long. CDR1 and CDR2 from the germline V gene are SGHTA and FQGTGA. V lost 5 bases to trimming and J lost 1 base, with 13 bases between them. The CDR3 sequence is CASSLIAARTDTQYF. CDR3 bases: TGTGCCAGCAGCCTTATAGCGGCGCGCACAGATACGCAGTATTTT. Using reference TRBV7-3 and TRBJ2-3 for the parts outside the CDR3, the full variable domain is GAGVSQTPSNKVTEKGKYVELRCDPISGHTALYWYRQSLGQGPEFLIYFQGTGAADDSGLPNDRFFAVRPEGSVSTLKIQRTERGDSAVYLCASSLIAARTDTQYFGPGTRLTVL.

The chain recombines TRBV29-1 with TRBJ2-5; 8 bases agree with TRBD2. V trimming: 8 bases; J trimming: 1 base; junction bases outside the gene matches: 6. Germline V gene lookup returns CDR1 SQVTM and CDR2 ANQGSEA. The CDR3 is 13 amino acids. DNA for the CDR3: TGCAGCTCGATAGCGGGGAGCCAAGAGACCCAGTACTTC. This sequence encodes CSSIAGSQETQYF.

The chain recombines TRBV6-4 with TRBJ2-3; TRBD1 agrees at 7 bases. After removal of 8 bases from V and 9 bases from J, the junction contained 11 bases not matched to a gene. This CDR3 comprises 13 residues. The V gene's germline CDR1 is MRHNA and CDR2 SNTAGT. CDR3 DNA sequence: TGTGCCAGCGCCCAGGAACTAGGGGGCACGCAGTATTTT. Translated, it gives CASAQELGGTQYF.

The chain uses TRBV19 and TRBJ2-3; 7 nucleotides line up with TRBD1. V shed 1 base, J shed 1 base, and the junction held 11 bases outside the gene matches. The CDR3 spans 18 residues. Germline CDR1 reads LNHDA; CDR2 reads SQIVND (reference sequence). The CDR3: CASSIGLVRDRGTDTQYF. As DNA, the CDR3 is TGTGCCAGTAGTATAGGTCTTGTAAGGGACAGAGGCACAGATACGCAGTATTTT.

This clone was picked up a small number of times. The chain recombines TRBV5-1 with TRBJ2-5; D is tentatively TRBD1 or TRBD2 (6 bases each). This CDR3 comprises 16 residues. V was trimmed by 2 bases and J by 7 bases, leaving 21 bases between them. The germline V gene has CDR1 SGHRS and CDR2 YFSETQ. The chain's CDR3 is CASSFIGGLEGVTQYF. In DNA, the CDR3 is TGCGCCAGCAGCTTTATCGGGGGTCTTGAGGGGGTGACCCAGTACTTC.

The V gene is TRBV19, the J gene TRBJ2-1, with 8 bases aligning to TRBD2. The CDR3 spans 17 residues. Unmatched junction bases numbered 15, after V lost 6 bases and J lost 5 bases. Germline V gene sequence: CDR1 LNHDA, CDR2 SQIVND (reference sequence). The CDR3 reads CASSMLAGGRRDNEQFF. In DNA, the CDR3 is TGTGCCAGTAGCATGTTGGCGGGGGGAAGGAGGGACAATGAGCAGTTCTTC.

V is TRBV13 and J is TRBJ2-7; 9 bases line up with TRBD2. The CDR3 has 14 residues. Germline lookup yields CDR1 PRHDT and CDR2 FYEKMQ (reference sequence). Unmatched junction bases numbered 2, after V lost 2 bases and J lost 3 bases. CDR3 region: CASSLTSGLYEQYF. The CDR3 DNA reads as TGTGCCAGCAGCTTAACTAGCGGGCTCTACGAGCAGTACTTC.

The rearrangement links TRBV19 to TRBJ1-5, with TRBD1 as a possible D gene (6 bases). Germline assignment: CDR1 LNHDA and CDR2 SQIVND (reference sequence). Trimming left V 3 bases short and J 3 bases short, with 18 bases between. This CDR3 is 17 amino acids long. The CDR3 DNA reads as TGTGCCAGTAGTATCGGACAGATCCGGGGGAACAATCAGCCCCAGCATTTT. Amino acid sequence: CASSIGQIRGNNQPQHF. The variable domain in full, with the rest retrieved from reference TRBV19 and TRBJ1-5, is DGGITQSPKYLFRKEGQNVTLSCEQNLNHDAMYWYRQDPGQGLRLIYYSQIVNDFQKGDIAEGYSVSREKKESFPLTVTSAQKNPTAFYLCASSIGQIRGNNQPQHFGDGTRLSIL.

The V and J genes are TRBV6-1 and TRBJ2-7; no reliable D call. V was trimmed by 3 bases and J by 4 bases, leaving 7 bases between them. This CDR3 comprises 12 residues. Germline CDR1 is MNHNS and CDR2 is SASEGT. As DNA, the CDR3 is TGTGCCAGCAGTGAGGTTGGTTACGAGCAGTACTTC. It translates to CASSEVGYEQYF.

J is TRBJ1-4 and V is TRBV9; 11 positions match TRBD1. V lost 4 bases to trimming and J lost 10 bases; unmatched junction nucleotides: 6. In germline, CDR1 is SGDLS, CDR2 YYNGEE. This CDR3 is 14 amino acids long. The CDR3 nucleotides read TGTGCCAGCAGCAAGGACAGGGGGCCGGCAAAACTGTTTTTT. Protein: CASSKDRGPAKLFF.

The DNA for the CDR3 is TGCAGCGTTACGGGGAAGATAGCCAAAAACATTCAGTACTTC. It yields the protein CSVTGKIAKNIQYF. V and J are TRBV29-1 and TRBJ2-4; a weak D match, TRBD2 (5 bases). Trimming shortened V by 5 bases and J by 0 bases, and 11 bases separated the two germline ends. Germline CDR1 reads SQVTM; CDR2 reads ANQGSEA. The CDR3 is 14 residues long.

The chain recombines TRBV4-1 with TRBJ2-2; D possibly corresponds to TRBD1 (6 bases). The germline V gene has CDR1 MGHRA and CDR2 YSYEKL. This CDR3 is built from 14 residues. Deletions cut 4 bases from V and 4 bases from J, with 10 bases between. The CDR3 DNA reads TGCGCCAGCAGCCCAACAGGGCCCACCGGGGAGCTGTTTTTT. This gives the protein CASSPTGPTGELFF.

The V gene is TRBV7-9, the J gene TRBJ1-1; a weak D match, TRBD1 (5 bases). CDR1 is SEHNR, CDR2 FQNEAQ, per germline (reference sequence). V was cut by 3 bases and J by 2 bases, with 10 bases left in between. The CDR3 is made up of 14 amino acids. The CDR3: CASSFRGVNTEAFF. As DNA, the CDR3 is TGTGCCAGCAGCTTTCGGGGGGTAAACACTGAAGCTTTCTTT.

The chain links TRBV19 to TRBJ2-3; 9 nucleotides line up with TRBD1. J was trimmed by 6 bases and V by 6 bases; bases with no gene match: 7. Germline V gives CDR1 LNHDA, CDR2 SQIVND (reference sequence). The CDR3 contains 14 residues. In nucleotides, the CDR3 is TGTGCCAGTAGACACCGGGACAGGGCCGATACGCAGTATTTT. Translated, it gives CASRHRDRADTQYF.